This T cell receptor beta chain was recovered during a study of shared clonotypes between healthy human individuals. Deep-level settings were used for running the assay. Assay used: immunoSEQ multiplex PCR; TCRdb lists only in-frame clones, some missing. The profile shows around 430,000 clones, 70% to 80% of them singletons. Study-wide points: The sole specimen, blood, was sampled, and tissue repertoires likely differ.

Comment on this clone: Antigen specificity is unknown.

Germline lookup yields CDR1 SEHNR and CDR2 FQNEAQ (reference sequence). Trimming took 3 bases from V and 3 from J, leaving 11 bases between them. This CDR3 comprises 14 residues. The chain recombines TRBV7-9 with TRBJ1-1, with a weak D call TRBD1 (6 bases). The receptor comes from a woman in her forties in good health. Some clones in this sample may be carry-over from other donors' samples. Sequenced: PBMCs. Here the CDR3 DNA reads TGTGCCAGCAGCTTCCAGGGGAAGGACACTGAAGCTTTCTTT. Its protein is CASSFQGKDTEAFF. Variable domain in full (rest from reference TRBV7-9 and TRBJ1-1): DTGVSQNPRHKITKRGQNVTFRCDPISEHNRLYWYRQTLGQGPEFLTYFQNEAQLEKSRLLSDRFSAERPKGSFSTLEIQRTEQGDSAMYLCASSFQGKDTEAFFGQGTRLTVV.